This TCR beta chain was identified in a study of blood T cell repertoires in COVID-19. Turning to the study itself: Sites in the United States, Italy and Spain provided acute and convalescent COVID-19 samples.

Sequenced by immunoSEQ multiplex PCR; TCRdb stores in-frame clones only, minus some. The table shows fewer than 200,000 clones, with about three quarters occurring only once. CDR3 length: 15 amino acids. With V trimmed by 4 bases and J by 4 bases, 3 bases remained unmatched. In germline, CDR1 is SGHRS, CDR2 YFSETQ. Sequencing was done on a sample of peripheral blood. The receptor was isolated from a man in his sixties or seventies with acute or convalescent COVID-19. V and J are TRBV5-1 and TRBJ2-5; 14 positions match TRBD2. The CDR3, as DNA: TGCGCCAGCAGCACGGGGACTAGCGGGAGAGAGACCCAGTACTTC. This encodes CASSTGTSGRETQYF.